This passage covers 32 T cell receptor beta chains from one sample sequenced in a study of blood T cell repertoires in COVID-19. The assay was immunoSEQ multiplex PCR, and TCRdb's table has in-frame clones only and misses some. This table holds 100,000 to 150,000 clones, 69% found once. Sequencing input: peripheral blood. All receptors derive from a woman in her 70s with acute or convalescent COVID-19.

The chain carries TRBV7-2 and TRBJ1-4; tentative D call: TRBD1 (6 bases). V was pared by 6 bases and J by 1 base, with 15 bases between. The CDR3 contains 16 residues. CDR1 is SGHTA, CDR2 FQGNSA, per germline. The DNA for the CDR3 is TGTGCCAGCAGGCTCCTGGGAGGGGGAACTAATGAAAAACTGTTTTTT. Amino acids: CASRLLGGGTNEKLFF. The entire variable domain, with the rest obtained from reference TRBV7-2 and TRBJ1-4, is as follows: GAGVSQSPSNKVTEKGKDVELRCDPISGHTALYWYRQSLGQGLEFLIYFQGNSAPDKSGLPSDRFSAERTGGSVSTLTIQRTQQEDSAVYLCASRLLGGGTNEKLFFGSGTQLSVL.

The rearrangement links TRBV4-1 to TRBJ1-5; perhaps TRBD1 as D (6 bases). CDR1 MGHRA and CDR2 YSYEKL come from the germline V gene. This CDR3 region has 15 residues. Deletions cut 2 bases from V and 2 bases from J, with 10 bases between. Here the CDR3 reads CASSQHSGGNQPQHF. CDR3 nucleotides: TGCGCCAGCAGCCAACATTCAGGGGGCAATCAGCCCCAGCATTTT.

The chain couples TRBV19 to TRBJ2-3; D is undetermined. The CDR3 runs to 15 residues. Germline V lookup: CDR1 LNHDA, CDR2 SQIVND (reference sequence). The ends were cut back, 3 bases at V and 4 bases at J, with 14 bases in the middle. The DNA of the CDR3 is TGTGCCAGTAGTATTCAAAAAGTCTACGCAGATACGCAGTATTTT. This encodes CASSIQKVYADTQYF.

The V call is TRBV18, the J call TRBJ2-1; D is undetermined. The V and J ends lost 7 bases and 4 bases respectively, with 11 bases between them. CDR3 size: 13 residues. Germline V CDR1 and CDR2: KGHSH, LQKENI. CDR3: CASCDISYNEQFF. The CDR3 DNA follows: TGTGCCAGCTGCGATATATCTTACAATGAGCAGTTCTTC.

The rearrangement joins TRBV10-3 to TRBJ1-6; D may be TRBD1 (5 bases). Between the trimmed V and J ends, which lost 8 bases and 9 bases, there was a span of 17 bases. Germline CDR1 is ENHRY and CDR2 is SYGVKD. The CDR3 covers 14 residues. CDR3 residues: CAIGDYRDGSPLHF. CDR3 nucleotides: TGTGCCATCGGGGACTACCGGGATGGTTCACCCCTCCACTTT.

This rearrangement joins TRBV7-2 to TRBJ1-2; 10 bases align to TRBD1. This CDR3 spans 14 amino acids. Germline V lookup: CDR1 SGHTA, CDR2 FQGNSA. V lost 1 base, J lost 8 bases, and 4 bases stayed unmatched. The CDR3, as DNA: TGTGCCAGCAGCTTAGGACAGGGGGCAGAAGGCTACACCTTC. This sequence encodes CASSLGQGAEGYTF.

The V call is TRBV10-3, the J call TRBJ2-2, with a tentative D call TRBD1 (5 bases). The CDR3 loop spans 11 amino acids. V lost 9 bases to trimming and J lost 5 bases, with 7 bases between them. Germline V lookup: CDR1 ENHRY, CDR2 SYGVKD. CDR3 sequence reads: CAIKGTGELFF. As DNA, the CDR3 is TGTGCCATAAAGGGGACCGGGGAGCTGTTTTTT.

The genes are TRBV7-2 and TRBJ1-2, with 7 bases that match TRBD1. J gave up 10 bases and V 5 bases, and 7 bases lay outside the gene matches. Germline CDR1 reads SGHTA; CDR2 reads FQGNSA. The CDR3 totals 12 residues. As DNA, the CDR3 is TGTGCCAGCAGCATAAACAGGGGATACTACACCTTC. It is translated as CASSINRGYYTF.

This clone was recorded at least ten times. V gene TRBV5-6 combines with J gene TRBJ2-2; D call uncertain. The germline V and J ends were trimmed by 4 bases and 0 bases, with 13 bases remaining between them. The length of the CDR3 is 16 residues. The germline V gene encodes CDR1 SGHDT and CDR2 YYEEEE. The chain's CDR3 is CASSVSRRSNTGELFF. The CDR3, as DNA: TGTGCCAGCAGCGTCTCGCGCAGGTCGAACACCGGGGAGCTGTTTTTT.

The V call is TRBV5-4, the J call TRBJ2-2, with D tentatively TRBD2 (5 bases). CDR3 size: 15 residues. The germline V and J ends were trimmed by 2 bases and 1 base, with 9 bases remaining between them. Germline lookup yields CDR1 SGHNT and CDR2 YYREEE (reference sequence). CDR3 in DNA: TGTGCCAGCAGCTTTCCCAGCGGGAACACCGGGGAGCTGTTTTTT. Residues: CASSFPSGNTGELFF. The variable domain in full, completed from reference TRBV5-4 and TRBJ2-2, reads ETGVTQSPTHLIKTRGQQVTLRCSSQSGHNTVSWYQQALGQGPQFIFQYYREEENGRGNFPPRFSGLQFPNYSSELNVNALELDDSALYLCASSFPSGNTGELFFGEGSRLTVL.

The rearrangement uses TRBV9 and TRBJ2-3; the match to TRBD2 covers 7 bases. Per germline, CDR1 SGDLS and CDR2 YYNGEE. The CDR3 contains 16 residues. V lost 0 bases and J lost 6; bases outside the gene matches: 10. CDR3 sequence: CASSVEGTTGPDTQYF. The CDR3 DNA follows: TGTGCCAGCAGCGTAGAAGGGACTACAGGTCCGGATACGCAGTATTTT.

The gene calls are TRBV2 and TRBJ2-1; 10 bases are shared with TRBD1. The CDR3 contains 18 residues. The V gene's germline CDR1 is SNHLY and CDR2 FYNNEI. V lost 2 bases to trimming and J lost 1 base; unmatched junction nucleotides: 8. CDR3 residues: CASSETIPGQGSYNEQFF. In nucleotides, the CDR3 is TGTGCCAGCAGTGAAACTATACCGGGACAGGGGTCCTACAATGAGCAGTTCTTC.

The chain has TRBV21-1 and TRBJ1-3; the D segment call TRBD1 is taken from the table without a DNA check. TRBV21-1 is a documented pseudogene. The CDR3 covers 14 residues. This CDR3 reads CASSKAGRRRTIYF. DNA for the CDR3: TGTGCCAGCAGCAAAGCGGGGCGCCGGCGCACCATATATTTT.

This chain links TRBV6-6 with TRBJ2-3; TRBD1 aligns across 8 bases. Germline V gene sequence: CDR1 MNHNY, CDR2 SVGAGI (reference sequence). CDR3 size: 15 residues. Trimming cost V 1 base and J 6 bases; bases outside gene matches: 6. In DNA form, the CDR3 reads TGTGCCAGCAGTTACTTGGACAGGGTCGGGGATACGCAGTATTTT. Protein: CASSYLDRVGDTQYF.

J is TRBJ2-3 and V is TRBV7-2; no clear D gene. There are 13 residues in the CDR3. Germline V gives CDR1 SGHTA, CDR2 FQGNSA. V was trimmed by 1 base and J by 6 bases, leaving 8 bases between them. The DNA for the CDR3 is TGTGCCAGCAGCTTAGAGTTCAGGGATACGCAGTATTTT. Amino acid sequence: CASSLEFRDTQYF.

This chain links TRBV6-6 with TRBJ2-5; D perhaps matches TRBD1 (6 bases). V lost 5 bases and J 9 bases, leaving 10 bases between the germline ends. Germline V gene data show CDR1 as MNHNY and CDR2 as SVGAGI (reference sequence). This CDR3 is 11 amino acids long. The CDR3 region is CASSPQGPQYF. CDR3 sequence (DNA): TGTGCCAGCAGTCCCCAGGGGCCCCAGTACTTC.

This chain uses TRBV4-1 with TRBJ1-1; D gene uncertain. The CDR3 covers 13 residues. V was pared by 3 bases and J by 1 base, with 6 bases between. Per germline, CDR1 MGHRA and CDR2 YSYEKL. DNA of the CDR3: TGCGCCAGCAGCCAGACGGGGAACACTGAAGCTTTCTTT. The encoded protein is CASSQTGNTEAFF.

The rearrangement joins TRBV3-1 (or the pseudogene TRBV3-2) to TRBJ1-4, with 7 bases matching TRBD1. Germline loops: CDR1 LGHDT, CDR2 YNNKEL (reference sequence). This CDR3 region has 15 residues. V shed 4 bases and J 3 bases; nucleotides not matched to a gene: 5. The CDR3 region is CASSPRQGSNEKLFF. Here the CDR3 DNA reads TGTGCCAGCAGCCCTAGACAGGGCTCTAATGAAAAACTGTTTTTT.

This clone was counted only a few times. This chain uses TRBV18 with TRBJ1-2; a weak D match, TRBD1 (5 bases). The V and J ends lost 3 bases and 0 bases respectively, with 11 bases between them. Germline CDR1 and CDR2: KGHSH and LQKENI. The CDR3 has 15 amino acids. The CDR3: CASSPTGTTNYGYTF. As DNA, the CDR3 is TGTGCCAGCTCACCGACCGGGACTACTAACTATGGCTACACCTTC.

The rearrangement links TRBV28 to TRBJ2-7; 12 bases align to TRBD2. This CDR3 contains 16 residues. V gave up 5 bases and J gave up 7 bases; unmatched junction bases: 12. Germline V lookup: CDR1 MDHEN, CDR2 SYDVKM. The DNA for the CDR3 is TGTGCCAGCAGTACACCAGCACTAGCGGGAGGCAGGGAGCAGTACTTC. Amino acids: CASSTPALAGGREQYF.

This clone has a single count. The chain combines TRBV18 with TRBJ2-1; 10 bases fit TRBD2. The CDR3 runs 16 residues. The V gene end was trimmed by 3 bases and the J gene end by 2 bases; junction bases not matched to a gene: 4. Germline CDR1 and CDR2: KGHSH and LQKENI. For the CDR3, the DNA is TGTGCCAGCTCACCGTACACTAGCGGGGCCTACAATGAGCAGTTCTTC. Residues: CASSPYTSGAYNEQFF.

This clone appeared a few times. The V gene is TRBV27, the J gene TRBJ2-1, with a tentative D call TRBD1 (5 bases). The germline CDR1 and CDR2 sequences are MNHEY and SMNVEV (reference sequence). Deletions cut 2 bases from V and 4 bases from J, with 12 bases between. The CDR3 loop spans 15 amino acids. The CDR3 bases are TGTGCCAGCAGTTTAAGACAGATGCTATACAATGAGCAGTTCTTC. It encodes CASSLRQMLYNEQFF.

V and J are TRBV12-3 or TRBV12-4 and TRBJ2-7, with D possibly matching TRBD1 (5 bases). CDR3 length: 13 amino acids. Deletions cut 3 bases from V and 5 bases from J, with 11 bases between. The CDR3 DNA follows: TGTGCCAGCAGTTTGGGGCCCGGTGACGAGCAGTACTTC. Protein sequence: CASSLGPGDEQYF.

Many counts were recorded for this clone. The genes are TRBV7-9 and TRBJ2-3; D uncertain. CDR1 is SEHNR, CDR2 FQNEAQ, per germline (reference sequence). The CDR3 consists of 15 residues. V was shortened by 1 base and J by 2 bases, with 10 bases between the two germline ends. This CDR3 reads CASSLVQDPTDTQYF. The CDR3 DNA reads as TGTGCCAGCAGCTTAGTCCAGGATCCCACAGATACGCAGTATTTT.

This chain uses TRBV19 with TRBJ2-7; possibly TRBD1 for D (6 bases). V lost 8 bases and J 3 bases, leaving 11 bases between the germline ends. This CDR3 has 12 residues. From germline, CDR1 is LNHDA and CDR2 SQIVND (reference sequence). The CDR3 spells CASRDTFYEQYF. The CDR3 bases are TGTGCCAGTCGGGACACCTTCTACGAGCAGTACTTC.

The CDR3 nucleotides are TGTGCCAGCAGTTTAGGTCCGGGCTACGAGCAGTACTTC. Encoded protein: CASSLGPGYEQYF. The rearrangement uses TRBV6-1 and TRBJ2-7; D gene ambiguous. Germline CDR1 reads MNHNS; CDR2 reads SASEGT. The length of the CDR3 is 13 residues. V shed 5 bases and J shed 3 bases, with 11 bases lying between them.

The chain carries TRBV7-8 and TRBJ1-4; TRBD1 agrees at 7 bases. Germline CDR1 and CDR2: SGHVS and FQNEAQ. The CDR3 consists of 14 residues. V gave up 5 bases and J gave up 4 bases; unmatched junction bases: 4. The CDR3 loop is CASSPGQVNEKLFF. In DNA, the CDR3 is TGTGCCAGCAGCCCAGGACAGGTTAATGAAAAACTGTTTTTT.

This chain joins TRBV2 and TRBJ2-3, with D possibly TRBD2 on 6 matching bases. Germline V gene data show CDR1 as SNHLY and CDR2 as FYNNEI. The CDR3 runs to 13 residues. Trimming shortened V by 8 bases and J by 2 bases, and 11 bases separated the two germline ends. This CDR3 is CASQRAYTDTQYF. For the CDR3, the DNA is TGTGCCAGCCAGCGGGCCTACACAGATACGCAGTATTTT.

This chain joins TRBV5-4 and TRBJ2-1; 8 bases map to TRBD2. CDR3 length: 14 residues. Germline CDR1 and CDR2: SGHNT and YYREEE (reference sequence). V shed 1 base, J shed 9 bases, and the junction held 6 bases outside the gene matches. CDR3 DNA: TGTGCCAGCAGCTTGCGGGGGGGCCCAGGTGAGCAGTTCTTC. Its protein is CASSLRGGPGEQFF.

This clone was observed a single time. J is TRBJ1-2 and V is TRBV29-1, with 7 bases matching TRBD1. Trimming at V came to 7 bases and at J to 3 bases, leaving 8 bases not matched to a gene. Germline assignment: CDR1 SQVTM and CDR2 ANQGSEA. This CDR3 contains 13 residues. The CDR3 reads CSARTGTDYGYTF. As DNA, the CDR3 is TGCAGCGCTCGAACCGGGACAGACTATGGCTACACCTTC. The variable domain in full, with the rest retrieved from reference TRBV29-1 and TRBJ1-2, is SAVISQKPSRDICQRGTSLTIQCQVDSQVTMMFWYRQQPGQSLTLIATANQGSEATYESGFVIDKFPISRPNLTFSTLTVSNMSPEDSSIYLCSARTGTDYGYTFGSGTRLTVV.

To note about this clone: The junction and the germline gene differ at one end; a read error may be behind it. This rearrangement joins TRBV9 to TRBJ2-7, with TRBD1 matching over 11 bases. CDR3 size: 14 residues. Germline V gives CDR1 SGDLS, CDR2 YYNGEE. The DNA for the CDR3 is TGTGCCCGCAGCGGGGGGACAGGGGGCTACGAGCAGTACTTC. Protein product: CARSGGTGGYEQYF.

A single count supports this clone. This chain links TRBV21-1 with TRBJ2-1; TRBD2 is taken as the D call from the table, unchecked against the DNA. TRBV21-1 is a documented pseudogene. This CDR3 has 16 residues. The CDR3 is CASSKKTGAGRDEQFF. The CDR3 nucleotides read TGTGCCAGCAGCAAAAAAACGGGAGCGGGGAGGGATGAGCAGTTCTTC.